This entry features one T cell receptor (beta chain) sequence. Its antigen is as yet unknown. Clones were sequenced by immunoSEQ multiplex PCR, and TCRdb holds only the in-frame ones, with some missing. The profile shows approximately 2.4 million clones, around 95% of them singletons. These data are taken from a study of shared clonotypes between healthy human individuals. Study-wide results and limits: It was only blood that was sampled, and tissue repertoires likely differ.

In germline, CDR1 is MGHDK, CDR2 SYGVNS. V shed 3 bases and J 3 bases; nucleotides not matched to a gene: 7. The CDR3 is 15 amino acids. Sample: naive CD4+ T cells sorted from blood. Subset indicated: CD45RA+ positively selected. The rearrangement links TRBV25-1 to TRBJ2-7; TRBD2 agrees at 8 bases. The TCR was taken from a man aged 18 to 30 in good health. The CDR3 DNA is TGTGCCAGCAGTGAGTTCGGGGGGGAAAGCTACGAGCAGTACTTC. Translated: CASSEFGGESYEQYF.